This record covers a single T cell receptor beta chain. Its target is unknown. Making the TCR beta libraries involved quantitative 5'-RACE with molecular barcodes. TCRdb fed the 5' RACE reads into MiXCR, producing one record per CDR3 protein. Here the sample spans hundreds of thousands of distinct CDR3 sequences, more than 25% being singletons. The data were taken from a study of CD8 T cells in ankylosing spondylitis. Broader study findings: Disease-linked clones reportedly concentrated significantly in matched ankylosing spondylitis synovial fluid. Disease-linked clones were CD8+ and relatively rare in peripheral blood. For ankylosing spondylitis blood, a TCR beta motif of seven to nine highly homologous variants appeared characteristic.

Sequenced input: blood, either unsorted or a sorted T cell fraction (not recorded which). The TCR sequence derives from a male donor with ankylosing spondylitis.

CDR3 residues: CASSQGGLAANTGELFF. The DNA of the CDR3 is TGTGCCAGCAGCCAGGGGGGACTAGCGGCGAACACCGGGGAGCTGTTTTTT. The chain uses TRBV4-2 and TRBJ2-2; 11 bases are shared with TRBD2. This CDR3 is 17 amino acids long. The germline V gene has CDR1 LGHNA and CDR2 YNFKEQ. Germline trimming cut 3 bases from V and 0 bases from J; bases unmatched to any gene: 3.